These 18 T cell receptor beta chains came from one sample sequenced in a study of shared clonotypes between healthy human individuals (TCRdb year 2020). The library was obtained by the immunoSEQ multiplex PCR assay. In TCRdb, the immuneACCESS table is reduced to in-frame sequences with V and J assigned. These tables do not hold every clone; where another copy was compared, an unresolved V gene accounts for under half, and the others remain unexplained. The sample table lists 2 million to 2.5 million clones, roughly 95% of them with a count of one. The leading ten clones occupy less than 0.15% of the sample. The sequencing input was naive CD4+ T cells sorted from blood. The cell subset or site label of this sample denotes: CD45RA+ positively selected. These receptors were obtained from a man aged 18 to 35 in good health.

The chain links TRBV19 to TRBJ2-7, with D unresolved. There are 13 residues in the CDR3. CDR1 and CDR2 from the germline V gene are LNHDA and SQIVND (reference sequence). Trimming stripped 6 bases from V and 5 bases from J, with 14 bases between. The CDR3 DNA reads TGTGCCAGTAGCGACCCCTCGATCGACGAGCAGTACTTC. It specifies CASSDPSIDEQYF.

The chain links TRBV7-9 to TRBJ2-3; 9 nucleotides match TRBD2. The CDR3 has 15 residues. Germline CDR1 reads SEHNR; CDR2 reads FQNEAQ (reference sequence). Trimming cost V 7 bases and J 0 bases; bases outside gene matches: 5. CDR3 region: CASTVAGASTDTQYF. Here the CDR3 DNA reads TGTGCCAGCACGGTAGCGGGGGCCAGCACAGATACGCAGTATTTT.

The CDR3 region is CASSFLPGPETQYF. The CDR3 DNA is TGTGCCAGCAGCTTTCTCCCAGGGCCAGAGACCCAGTACTTC. The chain employs TRBV11-2 and TRBJ2-5; D possibly corresponds to TRBD1 (5 bases). Per germline, CDR1 SGHAT and CDR2 FQNNGV. CDR3 length: 14 residues. Trimming removed 3 bases at V and 4 bases at J, with 12 bases between.

The chain combines TRBV6-5 with TRBJ2-7; D might be TRBD1 (5 bases). Per germline, CDR1 MNHEY and CDR2 SVGAGI. This CDR3 has 14 amino acids. The V end was cut by 6 bases, the J end by 4 bases, with 16 bases between. This CDR3 reads CASSLTGLPYEQYF. The DNA of the CDR3 is TGTGCCAGCAGCCTAACAGGTCTTCCTTACGAGCAGTACTTC.

Concerning this clone: Other DNA sequences in the sample encode the same CDR3. J is TRBJ2-2 and V is TRBV2, with D perhaps TRBD1 or TRBD2 (5 bases each). With 11 bases removed from V and 1 base from J, the gap between germline ends came to 11 bases. The CDR3 is made up of 13 amino acids. Germline V gene data show CDR1 as SNHLY and CDR2 as FYNNEI. CDR3 DNA sequence: TGTGCCTCAGGGACCGAGAACACCGGGGAGCTGTTTTTT. Protein sequence: CASGTENTGELFF.

The V and J genes are TRBV7-8 and TRBJ2-3, with D unresolved. With 1 base removed from V and 2 bases from J, the gap between germline ends came to 10 bases. Germline V lookup: CDR1 SGHVS, CDR2 FQNEAQ. This CDR3 contains 15 residues. For the CDR3, the DNA is TGTGCCAGCAGCTTAGGCGCCACCTACACAGATACGCAGTATTTT. It encodes CASSLGATYTDTQYF. Full variable domain (missing parts from reference TRBV7-8 and TRBJ2-3): GAGVSQSPRYKVAKRGQDVALRCDPISGHVSLFWYQQALGQGPEFLTYFQNEAQLDKSGLPSDRFFAERPEGSVSTLKIQRTQQEDSAVYLCASSLGATYTDTQYFGPGTRLTVL.

The chain carries TRBV7-2 and TRBJ2-7; a weak D match, TRBD2 (6 bases). The CDR3 is 16 residues long. With 0 bases removed from V and 0 bases from J, the gap between germline ends came to 12 bases. Germline V gene lookup returns CDR1 SGHTA and CDR2 FQGNSA. The DNA of the CDR3 is TGTGCCAGCAGCTTAGCCGCGGGGACTCTCTCCTACGAGCAGTACTTC. Amino acid sequence: CASSLAAGTLSYEQYF.

The chain has TRBV4-3 and TRBJ2-7; no clear D. Trimming took 1 base from V and 5 from J, leaving 12 bases between them. Germline CDR1 is LGHNA and CDR2 is YSLEER. This CDR3 is 14 amino acids long. The CDR3 sequence is CASSQGLGANEQYF. CDR3 nucleotides: TGCGCCAGCAGCCAAGGATTAGGCGCGAACGAGCAGTACTTC.

This chain uses TRBV5-1 with TRBJ2-3; 10 nucleotides agree with TRBD2. V lost 3 bases, J lost 6 bases, and 25 bases stayed unmatched. Per the germline V gene, CDR1 is SGHRS and CDR2 is YFSETQ. This CDR3 has 21 amino acids. The CDR3 nucleotides are TGCGCCAGCAGCTCGAATGTACCGGGACTAGCGTTTTTCCCCCGTGAGGATACGCAGTATTTT. The encoded protein is CASSSNVPGLAFFPREDTQYF.

This sequence joins TRBV30 and TRBJ2-7; TRBD1 aligns across 8 bases. The CDR3 contains 14 residues. With 3 bases clipped from V and 1 base from J, the junction kept 5 bases outside the gene matches. The germline V gene has CDR1 GTSNPN and CDR2 SVGIG (reference sequence). The CDR3 protein is CAWSRDRRSYEQYF. CDR3 nucleotides: TGTGCCTGGAGCCGGGACAGGAGATCCTACGAGCAGTACTTC.

The chain recombines TRBV6-5 with TRBJ2-1, with D possibly TRBD2 on 6 matching bases. Trimming took off 0 bases at V and 13 bases at J, with 13 bases between the two ends. CDR1 and CDR2 from the germline V gene are MNHEY and SVGAGI. The CDR3 consists of 13 residues. CDR3 coding DNA: TGTGCCAGCAGTTACTCGGTTTTAGCGGCTCAGTTCTTC. Translated: CASSYSVLAAQFF.

The chain combines TRBV11-1 with TRBJ2-7; D may be TRBD2 (5 bases). CDR1 and CDR2 (germline): SGHAT, FQDESV (reference sequence). The CDR3 sequence is 13 residues long. Trimming removed 1 base from V and 2 bases from J, with 6 bases in between. The CDR3 protein is CASSLDGTYEQYF. The CDR3 DNA is TGTGCCAGCAGCTTAGACGGGACCTACGAGCAGTACTTC.

V usage is TRBV5-1 and J usage is TRBJ2-7, with a tentative D call TRBD2 (6 bases). With 3 bases removed from V and 3 bases from J, the gap between germline ends came to 13 bases. The CDR3 is 14 amino acids. CDR1 is SGHRS, CDR2 YFSETQ, per germline. CDR3 region: CASSSGTVHYEQYF. CDR3 bases: TGCGCCAGCAGCTCCGGGACTGTACACTACGAGCAGTACTTC.

V and J are TRBV27 and TRBJ1-2, with D tentatively TRBD1 (6 bases). This CDR3 spans 13 amino acids. Trimming left V 5 bases short and J 7 bases short, with 14 bases between. Germline V CDR1 and CDR2: MNHEY, SMNVEV (reference sequence). This CDR3 is CASSPTGSSGYTF. The CDR3 DNA reads TGTGCCAGCAGTCCTACAGGGAGCAGTGGCTACACCTTC.

CDR3 DNA: TGTGCCAGCAGTTTGGCTGGGACTGGAAACACCATATATTTT. Encoded protein: CASSLAGTGNTIYF. This chain connects TRBV27 to TRBJ1-3; D remains unclear. Trimming took off 3 bases at V and 2 bases at J, with 8 bases between the two ends. The CDR3 extends over 14 amino acids. CDR1 is MNHEY and CDR2 is SMNVEV in the germline V gene (reference sequence).

V usage is TRBV6-1 and J usage is TRBJ2-3; D possibly corresponds to TRBD1 (6 bases). CDR3 length: 15 amino acids. The germline gives CDR1 MNHNS, CDR2 SASEGT. V was clipped by 2 bases and J by 7 bases, with 16 bases between them. Written as DNA, the CDR3 is TGTGCCAGCAGTGAAATACGGACAGCAGTATATACGCAGTATTTT. Encoded protein: CASSEIRTAVYTQYF.

This clone appeared a single time. The chain uses TRBV7-9 and TRBJ1-1; D unclear. Per the germline V gene, CDR1 is SEHNR and CDR2 is FQNEAQ (reference sequence). V lost 5 bases and J 4 bases, leaving 17 bases between the germline ends. The CDR3 contains 15 residues. CDR3 residues: CASSPAGGPTTEAFF. The CDR3 nucleotides are TGTGCCAGCAGCCCCGCAGGCGGTCCGACCACTGAAGCTTTCTTT.

About this clone: Other DNA sequences from this sample encode an identical CDR3 as well. V is TRBV5-4 and J is TRBJ2-7; TRBD1 aligns across 7 bases. The germline V gene has CDR1 SGHNT and CDR2 YYREEE (reference sequence). V trimming: 0 bases; J trimming: 3 bases; junction bases outside the gene matches: 3. The CDR3 is made up of 14 amino acids. The chain's CDR3 is CASSLEGGSYEQYF. The DNA for the CDR3 is TGTGCCAGCAGCTTGGAAGGGGGCAGCTACGAGCAGTACTTC.